This section outlines one TCR beta chain sequence together with its context. Its antigen is unidentified. Assay: immunoSEQ multiplex PCR; the TCRdb copy retains only in-frame clones and omits some. The table lists nearly 2 million clones, just under 95% of them singletons. The data were obtained in a study of shared clonotypes between healthy human individuals. Study as a whole: In total, the donors were a couple of women and a few men aged 18 to 49.

Study outcomes and limitations: Among non-shared clonotypes, generation probabilities were lower than among those shared by all four donors.

From germline, CDR1 is MGHRA and CDR2 YSYEKL. The CDR3 has 16 residues. Trimming pared 6 bases from V and 8 bases from J, leaving 22 bases between. Terminally differentiated effector memory CD45RA+ cells were excluded from the naive CD8 cells, which were CD45RO-negative and positively selected for CCR7. The source of this sequence is a man aged 18 to 30 in good health. The gene calls are TRBV4-1 and TRBJ1-4; unclear D gene. The sequencing sample was made of naive CD8+ T cells sorted from blood. In nucleotides, the CDR3 is TGCGCCAGCAGTACTATAGCGGGAGTGACCCAGGAAAAACTGTTTTTT. Protein sequence: CASSTIAGVTQEKLFF.